These 30 T cell receptor beta chains share one sample of origin, sequenced in a study of CXCR3-negative and CXCR3-positive naive CD8 T cells. Each TRB cDNA library was prepared by 5' RACE (with UMI labels). Following a re-call of the 5' RACE reads, TCRdb has one entry per CDR3 protein and lacks DNA. This sample carries about 43,000 distinct CDR3 sequences, with around 10% going to the ten biggest clones. The source material was memory CD8+ T cells from blood. The receptors derive from a human donor in good health. Some clones in this sample may be carry-over from other donors' samples.

The rearrangement uses TRBV29-1 and TRBJ1-2; TCRdb outputs TRBD1, but without DNA this stays unchecked. Germline V CDR1 and CDR2: SQVTM, ANQGSEA. This CDR3 comprises 14 residues. CDR3: CSVEEADRDYGYTF.

The CDR3: CASSLTPTITSEKLFF. The chain carries TRBV7-8 and TRBJ1-4. There are 16 residues in the CDR3. Germline V CDR1 and CDR2: SGHVS, FQNEAQ.

The CDR3: CASSYGTVDEQFF. The genes are TRBV5-1 and TRBJ2-1; TCRdb calls TRBD1, which cannot be checked without DNA. Germline V gene lookup returns CDR1 SGHRS and CDR2 YFSETQ. CDR3 size: 13 residues.

The chain combines TRBV2 with TRBJ2-1; TCRdb's D call, TRBD1, is unchecked because there is no DNA. The CDR3 contains 14 residues. The germline V gene has CDR1 SNHLY and CDR2 FYNNEI. CDR3 sequence: CASGAGGPYNEQFF.

The CDR3 loop is CSVEGSTEAFF. This chain connects TRBV29-1 to TRBJ1-1. CDR1 and CDR2 from the germline V gene are SQVTM and ANQGSEA. The CDR3 is 11 amino acids.

The gene calls are TRBV7-9 and TRBJ2-7; TCRdb lists TRBD2, though no DNA is available to test this call. The CDR3 contains 18 residues. Germline V lookup: CDR1 SEHNR, CDR2 FQNEAQ (reference sequence). CDR3 loop: CASSQREVAGVYSYEQYF.

This chain connects TRBV6-2 or TRBV6-3 to TRBJ2-3; TCRdb's D call, TRBD1, is unchecked because there is no DNA. The germline V gene has CDR1 MNHEY and CDR2 SVGEGT. The CDR3 totals 14 residues. The CDR3 loop reads CASSRGLATDTQYF.

The J gene is TRBJ1-5, the V gene TRBV5-5. The CDR3 runs to 15 residues. CDR1 SGHKS and CDR2 YYEKEE come from the germline V gene (reference sequence). The CDR3 loop reads CASSLGLDSNQPQHF. The full variable domain, in which reference TRBV5-5 and TRBJ1-5 provide the parts outside the CDR3, is DAGVTQSPTHLIKTRGQQVTLRCSPISGHKSVSWYQQVLGQGPQFIFQYYEKEERGRGNFPDRFSARQFPNYSSELNVNALLLGDSALYLCASSLGLDSNQPQHFGDGTRLSIL.

This chain uses TRBV7-9 with TRBJ1-2; TCRdb names TRBD1, which stays unverified in the absence of DNA. Germline V gene data show CDR1 as SEHNR and CDR2 as FQNEAQ (reference sequence). The length of the CDR3 is 15 residues. The CDR3 protein is CASSSMDRDREGYTF. Full variable domain (outside the CDR3, taken from reference TRBV7-9 and TRBJ1-2): DTGVSQNPRHKITKRGQNVTFRCDPISEHNRLYWYRQTLGQGPEFLTYFQNEAQLEKSRLLSDRFSAERPKGSFSTLEIQRTEQGDSAMYLCASSSMDRDREGYTFGSGTRLTVV.

This chain's CDR3 is CAIGTTFSYNEQFF. The rearrangement joins TRBV10-3 to TRBJ2-1; without DNA, the TCRdb call of TRBD1 cannot be checked. The V gene's germline CDR1 is ENHRY and CDR2 SYGVKD. CDR3 length equals 14 residues.

The chain links TRBV7-6 to TRBJ2-7; without DNA, the TCRdb call of TRBD1 cannot be checked. The CDR3 consists of 14 residues. Germline CDR1 and CDR2: SGHVS and FNYEAQ. CDR3 residues: CASSSGTGGNEQYF. The variable domain in full, with the rest retrieved from reference TRBV7-6 and TRBJ2-7, is GAGVSQSPRYKVTKRGQDVALRCDPISGHVSLYWYRQALGQGPEFLTYFNYEAQQDKSGLPNDRFSAERPEGSISTLTIQRTEQRDSAMYRCASSSGTGGNEQYFGPGTRLTVT.

V gene TRBV6-5 combines with J gene TRBJ1-5; the TRBD1 assignment by TCRdb is unverifiable without DNA. The CDR3 has 13 amino acids. Germline CDR1 and CDR2: MNHEY and SVGAGI. CDR3 sequence: CASSLTGDQPQHF.

This sequence joins TRBV7-9 and TRBJ2-7; lacking DNA, the TRBD2 call made by TCRdb goes unchecked. The CDR3 sequence is 16 residues long. The V gene's germline CDR1 is SEHNR and CDR2 FQNEAQ (reference sequence). CDR3 amino acids: CASSSAGAVEGYEQYF.

The CDR3 region is CASSAGHDGYTF. The gene calls are TRBV19 and TRBJ1-2. The V gene's germline CDR1 is LNHDA and CDR2 SQIVND (reference sequence). The CDR3 has 12 residues. Supplemented by reference TRBV19 and TRBJ1-2, the full variable domain reads DGGITQSPKYLFRKEGQNVTLSCEQNLNHDAMYWYRQDPGQGLRLIYYSQIVNDFQKGDIAEGYSVSREKKESFPLTVTSAQKNPTAFYLCASSAGHDGYTFGSGTRLTVV.

The rearrangement joins TRBV7-8 to TRBJ2-7; without DNA, the TCRdb call of TRBD1 cannot be checked. CDR1 and CDR2 from the germline V gene are SGHVS and FQNEAQ. The CDR3 has 13 residues. CDR3 region: CASSAGTGYEQYF. The full variable domain, with the rest looked up from reference TRBV7-8 and TRBJ2-7, is GAGVSQSPRYKVAKRGQDVALRCDPISGHVSLFWYQQALGQGPEFLTYFQNEAQLDKSGLPSDRFFAERPEGSVSTLKIQRTQQEDSAVYLCASSAGTGYEQYFGPGTRLTVT.

V is TRBV19 and J is TRBJ2-7. This CDR3 is built from 15 residues. In germline, CDR1 is LNHDA, CDR2 SQIVND (reference sequence). The CDR3 loop reads CASRNHGRLSYEQYF.

The V and J genes are TRBV15 and TRBJ1-1; the D call of TRBD1 rests on TCRdb alone, since no DNA is present to check it. CDR1 LNHNV and CDR2 YYDKDF come from the germline V gene (reference sequence). The CDR3 consists of 16 residues. This chain's CDR3 is CATSSRDRDRDTEAFF.

The chain carries TRBV6-5 and TRBJ2-1; TCRdb names TRBD1, which stays unverified in the absence of DNA. CDR3 length: 13 residues. Germline V gene lookup returns CDR1 MNHEY and CDR2 SVGAGI. CDR3 sequence reads: CASTPGPYNEQFF.

V gene TRBV20-1 combines with J gene TRBJ2-7. The CDR3 is 13 residues long. Germline lookup yields CDR1 DFQATT and CDR2 SNEGSKA (reference sequence). CDR3 sequence reads: CSAREMGTYEQYF.

This chain uses TRBV28 with TRBJ1-2; TCRdb lists TRBD1, though no DNA is available to test this call. The CDR3 is 18 amino acids. Germline V gene sequence: CDR1 MDHEN, CDR2 SYDVKM. CDR3 sequence reads: CASRPLIPGQVRFYGYTF.

The genes are TRBV5-1 and TRBJ2-7. CDR3 length: 12 residues. Per germline, CDR1 SGHRS and CDR2 YFSETQ. CDR3 in amino acids: CASSLNPHEQYF.

V gene TRBV6-2 or TRBV6-3 combines with J gene TRBJ1-4. The CDR3 sequence is 15 residues long. Germline CDR1 reads MNHEY; CDR2 reads SVGEGT. CDR3 region: CASTFAIEPNEKLFF.

V usage is TRBV27 and J usage is TRBJ2-3; absent DNA, TCRdb's TRBD1 call cannot be checked. The CDR3 runs to 14 residues. CDR1 MNHEY and CDR2 SMNVEV come from the germline V gene (reference sequence). The CDR3 spells CASSSPGALSTQYF.

CDR3 amino acids: CATTPGVVGSTDTQYF. The chain is built from TRBV15 and TRBJ2-3; there is no DNA to check the TCRdb D call of TRBD1. CDR1 is LNHNV and CDR2 is YYDKDF in the germline V gene (reference sequence). This CDR3 contains 16 residues.

Here the CDR3 reads CSVVGGVGYEQYF. V gene TRBV29-1 combines with J gene TRBJ2-7; TCRdb designates TRBD1, a call that cannot be tested without DNA. The CDR3 is made up of 13 amino acids. The germline V gene encodes CDR1 SQVTM and CDR2 ANQGSEA.

This chain uses TRBV3-1 with TRBJ1-1; the D gene TCRdb calls, TRBD1, cannot be checked with no DNA. The V gene's germline CDR1 is LGHDT and CDR2 YNNKEL (reference sequence). There are 14 residues in the CDR3. Here the CDR3 reads CASSQGDRDWEAFF.

The chain uses TRBV28 and TRBJ2-7. The length of the CDR3 is 13 residues. Germline CDR1 MDHEN, CDR2 SYDVKM. CDR3 in amino acids: CASSPTTVSEQYF.

This clonotype ranks as medium-sized in terms of frequency. The chain employs TRBV7-8 and TRBJ1-5. The CDR3 loop spans 15 amino acids. Germline V gives CDR1 SGHVS, CDR2 FQNEAQ. This CDR3 is CASSSQDSSNQPQHF.

The chain couples TRBV7-2 to TRBJ2-3; TCRdb gives TRBD1 as the D gene, but with no DNA this cannot be confirmed. The CDR3 contains 14 residues. Germline V gene data show CDR1 as SGHTA and CDR2 as FQGNSA. The CDR3 loop is CASSLDSFSGTQYF.

The chain has TRBV7-6 and TRBJ2-1. CDR1 and CDR2 (germline): SGHVS, FNYEAQ. This CDR3 comprises 13 residues. The CDR3 loop reads CASSLKYTREQFF.